Below are 5 T cell receptor beta chains sequenced from a single sample in a study of T cells in narcolepsy (dated by TCRdb to 2017 to 2018). Receptor amplification or capture employed the immunoSEQ multiplex PCR assay. TCRdb took this table from immuneACCESS and kept in-frame rearrangements with V and J called. Such tables lack part of the clones; where checked against another copy, unresolved V genes explain under half of the gap, and the rest is unexplained. This sample has some 32,000 clones in its table, and 75% to 85% of those were observed once. The ten largest clonotypes hold approximately 1.2% of the sample. Sequencing was done on a sample of CD45RA- memory CD4+ T cells from PBMCs. The cell subset or site label on this specimen signifies: memory T cells sorted ex vivo from peripheral blood. Receptors were obtained from a human donor with narcolepsy.

This chain joins TRBV7-2 and TRBJ1-2, with D unclear. V was cut by 5 bases and J by 0 bases, with 16 bases left in between. This CDR3 is built from 16 residues. CDR1 is SGHTA, CDR2 FQGNSA, per germline. CDR3: CASSPLATFTNYGYTF. The DNA for the CDR3 is TGTGCCAGCAGCCCACTGGCGACGTTTACTAACTATGGCTACACCTTC.

The CDR3 DNA sequence: TGTGCCAGCAGTGGGACAATCTCTGGAAACACCATATATTTT. Protein: CASSGTISGNTIYF. This chain uses TRBV6-5 with TRBJ1-3; weak D call: TRBD1 (6 bases). The germline V gene has CDR1 MNHEY and CDR2 SVGAGI. The V gene lost 5 bases and the J gene lost 0 bases, with 8 bases spanning the gap. This CDR3 region has 14 residues.

The chain employs TRBV27 and TRBJ1-1; 7 bases fit TRBD1. CDR3 length equals 18 residues. The germline V gene has CDR1 MNHEY and CDR2 SMNVEV (reference sequence). Trimming took 6 bases from V and 0 from J; bases not matched to a gene: 16. The CDR3 loop is CASSPRGQPLIMNTEAFF. CDR3 nucleotide sequence: TGTGCCAGCAGCCCGAGGGGACAGCCACTTATTATGAACACTGAAGCTTTCTTT.

This chain connects TRBV5-4 to TRBJ1-6, with D possibly matching TRBD1 (5 bases). Germline V gene lookup returns CDR1 SGHNT and CDR2 YYREEE (reference sequence). The CDR3 covers 15 residues. The V end was cut by 0 bases, the J end by 8 bases, with 12 bases between. For the CDR3, the DNA is TGTGCCAGCAGCTTGGCAGGGTCCCCCTATTCACCCCTCCACTTT. Translating it yields CASSLAGSPYSPLHF.

The chain joins TRBV9 to TRBJ1-3; the match to TRBD1 covers 7 bases. This CDR3 is built from 15 residues. Germline V gives CDR1 SGDLS, CDR2 YYNGEE. The V segment lost 4 bases and the J segment 1 base; nucleotides outside the gene matches: 5. Here the CDR3 reads CASSPGGGSGNTIYF. Written as DNA, the CDR3 is TGTGCCAGCAGCCCAGGGGGAGGGTCTGGAAACACCATATATTTT.